This T cell receptor beta chain emerged from a study of blood T cell repertoires in COVID-19. Study as a whole: The United States, Italy and Spain were the sources of the acute and convalescent COVID-19 samples. T cells, B-cell-depleted T cells, or PBMCs provided the cDNA or gDNA that served as material.

Germline V gene lookup returns CDR1 SGDLS and CDR2 YYNGEE. This CDR3 has 14 residues. Trimming took 4 bases from V and 0 from J; bases not matched to a gene: 2. Authors' processing steps: How many nucleated cells were present was estimated from reference gene primer amplification. This table comes from immunoSEQ multiplex PCR, and its TCRdb copy is limited to in-frame clones, with some not included. V, J and clone size are taken as reported in that table, and D and trimming were inferred from the DNA itself. Of approximately 130,000 clones in the sample, 75% to 90% are singletons; the top ten hold roughly 18%.

Sequenced sample: peripheral blood. This receptor was obtained from a woman in her forties or fifties who had recovered from COVID-19. The V gene is TRBV9, the J gene TRBJ2-3, with 7 nucleotides matching TRBD2. The CDR3 DNA is TGTGCCAGCAGCCGTAGCGGGAGCACAGATACGCAGTATTTT. This gives the protein CASSRSGSTDTQYF.